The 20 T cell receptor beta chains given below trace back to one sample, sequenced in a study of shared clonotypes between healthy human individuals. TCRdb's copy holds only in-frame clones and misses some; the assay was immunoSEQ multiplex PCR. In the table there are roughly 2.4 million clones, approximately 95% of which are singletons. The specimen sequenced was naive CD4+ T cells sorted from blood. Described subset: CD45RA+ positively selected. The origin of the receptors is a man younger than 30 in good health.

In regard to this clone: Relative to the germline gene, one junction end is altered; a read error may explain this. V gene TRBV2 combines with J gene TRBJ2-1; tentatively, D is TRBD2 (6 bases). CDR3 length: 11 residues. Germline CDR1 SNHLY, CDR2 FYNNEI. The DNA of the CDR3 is TGTGCCAGCAGTGAAGCGCAGGAGGGCCTCTTC. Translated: CASSEAQEGLF.

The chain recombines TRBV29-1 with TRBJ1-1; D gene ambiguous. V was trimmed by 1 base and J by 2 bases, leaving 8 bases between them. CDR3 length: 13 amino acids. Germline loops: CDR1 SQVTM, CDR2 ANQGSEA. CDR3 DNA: TGCAGCGTTGAAGTTAATCCAAACACTGAAGCTTTCTTT. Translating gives CSVEVNPNTEAFF.

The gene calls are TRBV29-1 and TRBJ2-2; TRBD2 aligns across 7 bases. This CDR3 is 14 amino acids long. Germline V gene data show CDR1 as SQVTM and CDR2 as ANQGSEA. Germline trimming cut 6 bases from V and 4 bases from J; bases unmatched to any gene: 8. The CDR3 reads CSVRAGDITGELFF. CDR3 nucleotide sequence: TGCAGCGTCAGGGCGGGAGATATCACCGGGGAGCTGTTTTTT.

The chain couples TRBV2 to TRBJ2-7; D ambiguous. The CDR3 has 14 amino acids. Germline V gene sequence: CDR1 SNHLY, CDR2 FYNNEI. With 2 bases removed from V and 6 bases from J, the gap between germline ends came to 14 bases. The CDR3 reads CASSEKVGLSEQYF. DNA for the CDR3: TGTGCCAGCAGTGAAAAAGTTGGCCTTTCCGAGCAGTACTTC.

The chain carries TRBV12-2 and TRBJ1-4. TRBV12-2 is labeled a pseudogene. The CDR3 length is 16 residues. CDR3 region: CASRLEGTATNEKLFF. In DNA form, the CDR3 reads TGTGCAAGTCGCTTAGAGGGGACTGCAACTAATGAAAAACTGTTTTTT.

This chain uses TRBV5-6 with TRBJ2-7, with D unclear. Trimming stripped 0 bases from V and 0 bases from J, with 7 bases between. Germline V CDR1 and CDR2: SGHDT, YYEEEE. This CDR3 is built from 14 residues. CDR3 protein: CASSLGPHSYEQYF. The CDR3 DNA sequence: TGTGCCAGCAGCTTGGGCCCGCACTCCTACGAGCAGTACTTC.

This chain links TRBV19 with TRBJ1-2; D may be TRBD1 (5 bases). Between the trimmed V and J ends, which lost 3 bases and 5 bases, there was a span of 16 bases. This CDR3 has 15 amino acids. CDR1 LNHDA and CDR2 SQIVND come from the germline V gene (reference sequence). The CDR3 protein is CASSMGLLRGYGYTF. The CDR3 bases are TGTGCCAGTAGTATGGGATTATTAAGGGGATATGGCTACACCTTC.

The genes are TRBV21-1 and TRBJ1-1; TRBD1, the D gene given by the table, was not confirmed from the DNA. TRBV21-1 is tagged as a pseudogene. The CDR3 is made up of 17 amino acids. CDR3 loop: CASSKKTPWDRGPEAFF. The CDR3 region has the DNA TGTGCCAGCAGCAAAAAAACCCCCTGGGACAGGGGGCCCGAAGCTTTCTTT.

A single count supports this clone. The CDR3: CASSVALVGSYNEQFF. The CDR3 nucleotides are TGTGCCAGCAGCGTAGCGCTGGTGGGCTCCTACAATGAGCAGTTCTTC. The chain recombines TRBV9 with TRBJ2-1; D is uncertain. The germline V gene has CDR1 SGDLS and CDR2 YYNGEE. V shed 0 bases and J shed 0 bases, with 10 bases lying between them. The CDR3 has 16 residues. Full variable domain (outside the CDR3, taken from reference TRBV9 and TRBJ2-1): DSGVTQTPKHLITATGQRVTLRCSPRSGDLSVYWYQQSLDQGLQFLIQYYNGEERAKGNILERFSAQQFPDLHSELNLSSLELGDSALYFCASSVALVGSYNEQFFGPGTRLTVL.

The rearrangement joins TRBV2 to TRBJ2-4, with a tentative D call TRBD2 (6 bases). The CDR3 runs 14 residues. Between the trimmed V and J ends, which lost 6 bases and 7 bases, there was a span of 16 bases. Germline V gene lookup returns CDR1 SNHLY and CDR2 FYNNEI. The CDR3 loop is CASSNAEAGNIQYF. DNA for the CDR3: TGTGCCAGCAGCAACGCCGAGGCGGGGAACATTCAGTACTTC.

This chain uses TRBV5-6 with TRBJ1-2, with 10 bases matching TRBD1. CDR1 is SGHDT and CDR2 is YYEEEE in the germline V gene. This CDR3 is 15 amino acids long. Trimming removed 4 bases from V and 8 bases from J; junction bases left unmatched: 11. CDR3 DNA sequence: TGTGCCAGCAGCCTAAGACAGGGGGCTCTATTGGGCTACACCTTC. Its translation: CASSLRQGALLGYTF.

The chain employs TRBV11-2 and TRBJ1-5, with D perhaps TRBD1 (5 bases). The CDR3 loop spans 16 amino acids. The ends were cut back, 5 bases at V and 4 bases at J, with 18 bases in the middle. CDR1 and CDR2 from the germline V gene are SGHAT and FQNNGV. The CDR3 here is CASSPGLGVTNQPQHF. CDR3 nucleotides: TGTGCCAGCAGCCCAGGACTGGGGGTTACAAATCAGCCCCAGCATTTT.

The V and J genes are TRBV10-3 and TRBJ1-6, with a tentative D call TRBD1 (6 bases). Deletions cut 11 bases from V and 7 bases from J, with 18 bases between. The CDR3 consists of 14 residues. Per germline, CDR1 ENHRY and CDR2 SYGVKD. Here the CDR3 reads CAAGGTPLNSPLHF. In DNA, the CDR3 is TGTGCCGCCGGGGGCACACCTCTAAATTCACCCCTCCACTTT.

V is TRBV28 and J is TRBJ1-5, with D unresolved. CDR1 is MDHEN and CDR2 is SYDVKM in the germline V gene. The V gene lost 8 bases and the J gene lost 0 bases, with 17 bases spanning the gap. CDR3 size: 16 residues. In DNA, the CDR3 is TGTGCCAGCTGTGGGTCAGGAGATAATAGCAATCAGCCCCAGCATTTT. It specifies CASCGSGDNSNQPQHF. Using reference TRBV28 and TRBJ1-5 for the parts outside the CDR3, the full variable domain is DVKVTQSSRYLVKRTGEKVFLECVQDMDHENMFWYRQDPGLGLRLIYFSYDVKMKEKGDIPEGYSVSREKKERFSLILESASTNQTSMYLCASCGSGDNSNQPQHFGDGTRLSIL.

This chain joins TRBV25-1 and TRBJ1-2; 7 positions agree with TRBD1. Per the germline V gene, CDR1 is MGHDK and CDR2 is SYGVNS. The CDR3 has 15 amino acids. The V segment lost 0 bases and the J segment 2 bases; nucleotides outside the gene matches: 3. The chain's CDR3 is CASSEYNRGNYGYTF. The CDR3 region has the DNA TGTGCCAGCAGTGAATATAACAGGGGAAACTATGGCTACACCTTC.

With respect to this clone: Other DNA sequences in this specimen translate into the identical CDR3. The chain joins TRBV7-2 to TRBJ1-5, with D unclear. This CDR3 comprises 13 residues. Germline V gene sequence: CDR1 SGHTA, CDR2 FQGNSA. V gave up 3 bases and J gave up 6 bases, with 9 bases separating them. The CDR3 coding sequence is TGTGCCAGCAGCTTGGGTGGAGGTCAGCCCCAGCATTTT. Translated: CASSLGGGQPQHF.

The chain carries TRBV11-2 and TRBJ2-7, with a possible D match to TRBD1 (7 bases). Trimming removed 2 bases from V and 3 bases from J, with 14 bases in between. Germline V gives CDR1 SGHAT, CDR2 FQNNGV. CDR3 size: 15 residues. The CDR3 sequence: CASSLSGGKVYEQYF. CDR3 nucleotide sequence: TGTGCCAGCAGCTTATCAGGGGGGAAAGTCTACGAGCAGTACTTC.

The CDR3 region is CASSRMMGWDRSYEQYF. The CDR3 nucleotides read TGTGCCAGCAGCCGGATGATGGGTTGGGATCGGTCCTACGAGCAGTACTTC. This chain uses TRBV27 with TRBJ2-7; D gene uncertain. The length of the CDR3 is 17 residues. In germline, CDR1 is MNHEY, CDR2 SMNVEV (reference sequence). Trimming removed 6 bases from V and 1 base from J, with 22 bases in between.

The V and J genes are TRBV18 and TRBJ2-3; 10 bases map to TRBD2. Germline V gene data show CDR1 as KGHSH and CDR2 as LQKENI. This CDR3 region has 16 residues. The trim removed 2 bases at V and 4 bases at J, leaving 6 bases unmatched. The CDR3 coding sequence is TGTGCCAGCTCACCAGGTCTAGCGGGAGCTGCAGATACGCAGTATTTT. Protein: CASSPGLAGAADTQYF.

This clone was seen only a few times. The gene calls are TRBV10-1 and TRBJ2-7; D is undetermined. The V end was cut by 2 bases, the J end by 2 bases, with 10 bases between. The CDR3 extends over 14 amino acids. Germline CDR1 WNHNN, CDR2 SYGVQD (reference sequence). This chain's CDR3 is CASSEEAGPYEQYF. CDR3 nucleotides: TGCGCCAGCAGTGAGGAGGCCGGGCCCTACGAGCAGTACTTC.